Described below is a single T cell receptor (beta chain) sequence and its context. The antigen is undetermined. This CDR3 has 14 residues. V was shortened by 4 bases and J by 5 bases, with 13 bases between the two germline ends. The germline V gene has CDR1 SGHRS and CDR2 YFSETQ. This entry comes from a study of identical twins. A single record per CDR3 protein comes from TCRdb applying MiXCR to the 5' RACE reads. The table records hundreds of thousands of distinct CDR3 sequences, over 9% of them present only once. Study outcomes and limitations: Abundant beta clonotypes from cord blood had fewer insertions, unlike memory repertoires, which showed none.

These same records also appear under a second study, on yellow fever vaccine responses in identical twins.

This chain connects TRBV5-1 to TRBJ2-1; D is perhaps TRBD2 (7 bases). Sequencing input: PBMCs. The sequence came from a woman in her late teens or twenties in good health. Here the CDR3 DNA reads TGCGCCAGCAGCCCGGGGGGCCTTAACAATGAGCAGTTCTTC. Its translation: CASSPGGLNNEQFF.